This T cell receptor (beta chain) was captured in a study of CD8+CD57+ T cells in acquired aplastic anemia. For this clonotype: Its antigen is not known.

Before being chosen for sequencing, patients had shown CD8+CD57+ cell expansion by flow cytometry. Patients uniformly had severe acquired aplastic anemia. Points from the study as a whole: CD8+ Simpson's diversity in patients was not significantly different from that in controls.

Profiling of TCR beta VDJ combinations and CDR3 sequences used genomic DNA as template. TCRdb recomputed calls from the reads with MiXCR, one row per CDR3 protein. The sample yields roughly 80,000 distinct CDR3 sequences, about 70% seen once. CDR3 size: 14 residues. Germline V CDR1 and CDR2: SEHNR, FQNEAQ (reference sequence). With 0 bases removed from V and 5 bases from J, the gap between germline ends came to 10 bases. This TCR derives from a human donor with aplastic anemia. Sequencing input: sorted CD4+, CD8+, or CD8+CD57+ T cells (not recorded which) from PBMCs. The J gene is TRBJ1-1, the V gene TRBV7-9, with a possible D match to TRBD1 (6 bases). The CDR3 sequence is CASSLAGGRTEAFF. The CDR3, as DNA: TGTGCCAGCAGCTTAGCAGGGGGTAGGACTGAAGCTTTCTTT.